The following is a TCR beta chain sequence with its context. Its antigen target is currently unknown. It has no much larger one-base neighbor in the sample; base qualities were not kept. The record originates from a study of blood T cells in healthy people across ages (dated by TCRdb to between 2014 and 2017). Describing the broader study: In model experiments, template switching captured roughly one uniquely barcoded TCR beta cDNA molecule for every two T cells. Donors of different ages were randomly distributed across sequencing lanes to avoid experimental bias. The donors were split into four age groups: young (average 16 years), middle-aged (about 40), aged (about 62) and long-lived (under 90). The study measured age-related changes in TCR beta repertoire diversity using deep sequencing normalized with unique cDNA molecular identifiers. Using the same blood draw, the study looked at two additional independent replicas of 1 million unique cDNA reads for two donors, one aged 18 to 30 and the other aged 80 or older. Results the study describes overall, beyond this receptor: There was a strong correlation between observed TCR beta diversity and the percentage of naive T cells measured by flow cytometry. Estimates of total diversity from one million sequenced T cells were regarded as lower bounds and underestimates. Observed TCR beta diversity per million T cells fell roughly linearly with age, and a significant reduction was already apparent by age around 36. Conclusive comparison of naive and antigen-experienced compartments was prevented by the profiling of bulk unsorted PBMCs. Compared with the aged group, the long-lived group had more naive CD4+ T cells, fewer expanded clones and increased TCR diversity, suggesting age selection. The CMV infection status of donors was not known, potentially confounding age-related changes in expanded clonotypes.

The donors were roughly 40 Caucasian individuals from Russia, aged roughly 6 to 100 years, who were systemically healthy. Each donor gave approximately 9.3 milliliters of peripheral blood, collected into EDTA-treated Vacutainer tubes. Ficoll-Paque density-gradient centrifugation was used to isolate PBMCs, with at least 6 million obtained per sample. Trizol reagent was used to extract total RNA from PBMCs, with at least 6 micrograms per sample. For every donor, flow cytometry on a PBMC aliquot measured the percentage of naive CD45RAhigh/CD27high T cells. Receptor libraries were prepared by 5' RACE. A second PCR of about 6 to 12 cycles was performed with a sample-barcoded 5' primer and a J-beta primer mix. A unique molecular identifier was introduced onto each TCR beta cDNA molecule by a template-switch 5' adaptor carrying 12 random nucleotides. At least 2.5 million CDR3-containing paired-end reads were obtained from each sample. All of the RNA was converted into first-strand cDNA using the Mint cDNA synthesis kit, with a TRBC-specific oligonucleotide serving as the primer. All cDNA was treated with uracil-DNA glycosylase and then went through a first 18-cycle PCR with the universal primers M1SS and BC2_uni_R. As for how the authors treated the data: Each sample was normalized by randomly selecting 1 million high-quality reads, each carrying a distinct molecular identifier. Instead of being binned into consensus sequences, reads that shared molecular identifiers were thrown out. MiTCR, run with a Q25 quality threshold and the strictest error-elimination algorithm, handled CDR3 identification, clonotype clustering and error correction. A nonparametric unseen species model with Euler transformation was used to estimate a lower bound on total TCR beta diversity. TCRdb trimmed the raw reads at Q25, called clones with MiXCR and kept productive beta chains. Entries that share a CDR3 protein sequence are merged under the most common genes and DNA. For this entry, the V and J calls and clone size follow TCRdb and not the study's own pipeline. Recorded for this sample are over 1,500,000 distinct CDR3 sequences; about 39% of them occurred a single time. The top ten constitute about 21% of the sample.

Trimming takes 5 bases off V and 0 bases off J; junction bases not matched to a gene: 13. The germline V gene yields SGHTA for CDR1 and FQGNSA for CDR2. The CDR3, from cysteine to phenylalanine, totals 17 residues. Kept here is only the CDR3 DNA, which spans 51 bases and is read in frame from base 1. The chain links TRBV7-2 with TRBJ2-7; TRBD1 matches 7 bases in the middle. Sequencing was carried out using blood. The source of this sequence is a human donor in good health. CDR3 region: CASSPTGWGTVSYEQYF. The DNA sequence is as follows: TGTGCCAGCAGCCCCACCGGATGGGGGACAGTCTCCTACGAGCAGTACTTC.